The TCR beta chain described here comes from a study of shared clonotypes between healthy human individuals. The study ran the assay at deep level. The authors distributed each subset's genomic DNA evenly over several immunoSEQ plates. The protocol was immunoSEQ multiplex PCR, while the TCRdb copy is restricted to in-frame clones and leaves out a portion. The sample holds about half a million clones, 70% to 85% seen once. Germline values: CDR1 SGHTA, CDR2 FQGTGA. V was cut by 4 bases and J by 1 base, with 8 bases left in between. CDR3 length: 14 residues. The sequence was obtained from a woman in her thirties or forties in good health. Some clones in this sample may be carry-over from other donors' samples. The sequencing sample was made of PBMCs. V usage is TRBV7-3 and J usage is TRBJ2-1; TRBD2 might be the D (5 bases). DNA of the CDR3: TGTGCCAGCAGCTCACGAGGGTCCTACAATGAGCAGTTCTTC. This encodes CASSSRGSYNEQFF.